One and the same sample provided the 23 T cell receptor beta chains below, sequenced in a study of blood T cell repertoires in COVID-19. Repertoires were generated with immunoSEQ multiplex PCR, while TCRdb's copy carries only in-frame clones and drops some. The repertoire includes about 250,000 clones, roughly 87% of them detected once, and 2.6% sits in the top ten. Sequencing input: PBMCs or T cells enriched from blood (not recorded which). These receptors all come from a woman aged 30 to 39 with acute COVID-19.

This clone showed up just once. The CDR3 region has the DNA TGTGCCAGCAGCTTCGAGGGGGGAGGGGGAACCTACGAGCAGTACTTC. Amino acids: CASSFEGGGGTYEQYF. This chain uses TRBV7-8 with TRBJ2-7, with D perhaps TRBD2 (7 bases). Trimming removed 3 bases from V and 2 bases from J, with 17 bases in between. This CDR3 has 16 residues. Germline-derived CDR1 and CDR2 are SGHVS and FQNEAQ.

This chain uses TRBV6-5 with TRBJ2-2; D remains ambiguous. Germline-derived CDR1 and CDR2 are MNHEY and SVGAGI. This CDR3 is 14 amino acids long. Trimming stripped 6 bases from V and 1 base from J, with 9 bases between. CDR3: CASSGRQNTGELFF. The DNA of the CDR3 is TGTGCCAGCAGCGGCAGACAGAACACCGGGGAGCTGTTTTTT.

V and J are TRBV5-4 and TRBJ1-1, with 8 nucleotides matching TRBD1. This CDR3 contains 14 residues. Germline V lookup: CDR1 SGHNT, CDR2 YYREEE (reference sequence). V lost 1 base, J lost 2 bases, and 1 base stayed unmatched. The DNA of the CDR3 is TGTGCCAGCAGCTTGCAGGGGGCAAACACTGAAGCTTTCTTT. This codes for CASSLQGANTEAFF. Looking up the rest from reference TRBV5-4 and TRBJ1-1 gives the full variable domain: ETGVTQSPTHLIKTRGQQVTLRCSSQSGHNTVSWYQQALGQGPQFIFQYYREEENGRGNFPPRFSGLQFPNYSSELNVNALELDDSALYLCASSLQGANTEAFFGQGTRLTVV.

The chain's CDR3 is CASRQTGLAFF. CDR3 coding DNA: TGTGCCAGCAGACAGACAGGGTTGGCTTTCTTT. This sequence joins TRBV2 and TRBJ1-1, with TRBD1 matching 7 bases. The CDR3 sequence is 11 residues long. In germline, CDR1 is SNHLY, CDR2 FYNNEI. Trimming at V came to 6 bases and at J to 11 bases, leaving 6 bases not matched to a gene.

The chain couples TRBV10-2 to TRBJ2-5, with D uncertain. Trimming left V 10 bases short and J 5 bases short, with 14 bases between. The length of the CDR3 is 12 residues. Germline CDR1 WSHSY, CDR2 SAAADI. In DNA form, the CDR3 reads TGCGCCACCCAGACTCCTTCGGAGACCCAGTACTTC. As protein: CATQTPSETQYF.

V is TRBV15 and J is TRBJ2-1, with 9 positions matching TRBD2. There are 19 residues in the CDR3. The germline CDR1 and CDR2 sequences are LNHNV and YYDKDF (reference sequence). The trim removed 3 bases at V and 0 bases at J, leaving 12 bases unmatched. Here the CDR3 DNA reads TGTGCCACCAGCAGTTCGGGGCTAGCGGGGCATCCCTCCTACAATGAGCAGTTCTTC. Translating it yields CATSSSGLAGHPSYNEQFF.

J is TRBJ2-5 and V is TRBV10-2, with D possibly being TRBD2 (7 bases). Trimming left V 0 bases short and J 1 base short, with 12 bases between. This CDR3 is 16 amino acids long. Germline CDR1 reads WSHSY; CDR2 reads SAAADI. CDR3 sequence reads: CASSESRGAFQETQYF. CDR3 nucleotides: TGCGCCAGCAGTGAGTCACGGGGGGCGTTCCAAGAGACCCAGTACTTC.

The chain carries TRBV5-5 and TRBJ1-1; tentatively, D is TRBD1 (6 bases). This CDR3 region has 13 residues. V lost 1 base to trimming and J lost 6 bases, with 10 bases between them. Per germline, CDR1 SGHKS and CDR2 YYEKEE (reference sequence). The CDR3 DNA sequence: TGTGCCAGCAGCTTGCCAGGGGTTCCTGAAGCTTTCTTT. Protein: CASSLPGVPEAFF.

V usage is TRBV18 and J usage is TRBJ1-3; 8 bases are shared with TRBD1. Germline-derived CDR1 and CDR2 are KGHSH and LQKENI. The CDR3 has 17 residues. V trimming: 9 bases; J trimming: 0 bases; junction bases outside the gene matches: 13. DNA for the CDR3: TGTGCCAGTTCAGGGGGCCTCGGACAGCTCTCTGGAAACACCATATATTTT. Its protein product is CASSGGLGQLSGNTIYF.

The gene calls are TRBV7-2 and TRBJ1-2; D possibly corresponds to TRBD1 (6 bases). Trimming stripped 2 bases from V and 7 bases from J, with 20 bases between. This CDR3 region has 16 residues. Germline V gene lookup returns CDR1 SGHTA and CDR2 FQGNSA. CDR3 in DNA: TGTGCCAGCAGCTTAAGTGGGGGGGCATTAGCTGGTGGCTACACCTTC. It translates to CASSLSGGALAGGYTF.

This rearrangement joins TRBV10-3 to TRBJ2-3; a possible D gene is TRBD2 (5 bases). The V end was cut by 4 bases, the J end by 6 bases, with 11 bases between. Germline-derived CDR1 and CDR2 are ENHRY and SYGVKD. This CDR3 is 13 amino acids long. The CDR3 bases are TGTGCCATCAGTGCGGCTTCGGGGGATACGCAGTATTTT. Its translation: CAISAASGDTQYF.

As regards this clone: The same CDR3 is also encoded by other DNA sequences in this sample. The chain links TRBV5-1 to TRBJ1-4, with 10 nucleotides matching TRBD1. The V gene end was trimmed by 6 bases and the J gene end by 5 bases; junction bases not matched to a gene: 4. CDR1 is SGHRS and CDR2 is YFSETQ in the germline V gene. This CDR3 comprises 14 residues. This CDR3 reads CASNPGQGNEKLFF. CDR3 nucleotide sequence: TGCGCCAGCAACCCGGGACAGGGGAATGAAAAACTGTTTTTT.

The chain is built from TRBV7-9 and TRBJ2-5; unclear D gene. V gave up 0 bases and J gave up 5 bases, with 13 bases separating them. Per the germline V gene, CDR1 is SEHNR and CDR2 is FQNEAQ (reference sequence). The CDR3 covers 15 residues. The CDR3 DNA follows: TGTGCCAGCAGCTTAGCCATTAAGTCCGGGGAGACCCAGTACTTC. It translates to CASSLAIKSGETQYF.

The V gene is TRBV19, the J gene TRBJ1-1; 7 bases align to TRBD1. The CDR3 extends over 14 amino acids. The germline V gene has CDR1 LNHDA and CDR2 SQIVND (reference sequence). The V segment lost 4 bases and the J segment 0 bases; nucleotides outside the gene matches: 2. Here the CDR3 DNA reads TGTGCCAGTAGTACGGGACAGTTGAACACTGAAGCTTTCTTT. Protein product: CASSTGQLNTEAFF.

V gene TRBV6-5 combines with J gene TRBJ1-1, with a possible D match to TRBD1 (5 bases). The germline V gene encodes CDR1 MNHEY and CDR2 SVGAGI. The V end lost 5 bases, the J end lost 2 bases, and 12 bases lay between the germline ends. CDR3 length: 14 residues. DNA of the CDR3: TGTGCCAGCAGTACCGGGACTGGCAACACTGAAGCTTTCTTT. Protein: CASSTGTGNTEAFF.

The gene calls are TRBV5-6 and TRBJ2-6; TRBD1 might be the D (6 bases). CDR1 is SGHDT, CDR2 YYEEEE, per germline. There are 15 residues in the CDR3. V was trimmed by 4 bases and J by 14 bases, leaving 22 bases between them. The CDR3 sequence: CASSPAPGRGNILTF. Written as DNA, the CDR3 is TGTGCCAGCAGCCCTGCCCCGGGCAGGGGCAATATCCTGACTTTC.

This clone was detected once. The V and J genes are TRBV5-4 and TRBJ1-1; 7 positions agree with TRBD1. Per germline, CDR1 SGHNT and CDR2 YYREEE (reference sequence). The CDR3 runs to 16 residues. V shed 4 bases, J shed 5 bases, and the junction held 14 bases outside the gene matches. The CDR3 DNA is TGTGCCAGCAGCCCAGACAGGGAGAGCTCACCTACTGAAGCTTTCTTT. It encodes CASSPDRESSPTEAFF. Using reference TRBV5-4 and TRBJ1-1 for the parts outside the CDR3, the full variable domain is ETGVTQSPTHLIKTRGQQVTLRCSSQSGHNTVSWYQQALGQGPQFIFQYYREEENGRGNFPPRFSGLQFPNYSSELNVNALELDDSALYLCASSPDRESSPTEAFFGQGTRLTVV.

The J gene is TRBJ1-5, the V gene TRBV12-5, with TRBD1 as a possible D gene (5 bases). The CDR3 is made up of 16 amino acids. V lost 0 bases, J lost 0 bases, and 9 bases lay in between. CDR1 LGHNT and CDR2 FRNRAP come from the germline V gene. The CDR3 coding sequence is TGTGCTAGTGGTTTGGTACTGGGGCGTAGCAATCAGCCCCAGCATTTT. Translating it yields CASGLVLGRSNQPQHF.

V is TRBV4-1 and J is TRBJ1-6; D possibly corresponds to TRBD1 (5 bases). Per the germline V gene, CDR1 is MGHRA and CDR2 is YSYEKL. Trimming pared 2 bases from V and 10 bases from J, leaving 15 bases between. The CDR3 covers 15 residues. CDR3 sequence reads: CASSQLQVQLSPLHF. The CDR3 DNA reads as TGCGCCAGCAGCCAACTACAGGTACAATTATCACCCCTCCACTTT.

The gene calls are TRBV10-3 and TRBJ1-2; perhaps TRBD1 as D (6 bases). CDR1 ENHRY and CDR2 SYGVKD come from the germline V gene. There are 12 residues in the CDR3. Trimming cost V 4 bases and J 8 bases, with 11 bases left between them. This CDR3 reads CAISVAGEGYTF. The CDR3 coding sequence is TGTGCCATCAGTGTCGCAGGGGAAGGCTACACCTTC.

V gene TRBV6-5 combines with J gene TRBJ1-4; D is unresolved. The ends were cut back, 0 bases at V and 8 bases at J, with 10 bases in the middle. CDR1 is MNHEY, CDR2 SVGAGI, per germline. CDR3 length: 14 residues. CDR3 loop: CASSYSGVGEKLFF. CDR3 nucleotide sequence: TGTGCCAGCAGTTACTCGGGAGTGGGCGAAAAACTGTTTTTT.

The rearrangement links TRBV2 to TRBJ1-3; no reliable D call. The CDR3 sequence is 15 residues long. Germline lookup yields CDR1 SNHLY and CDR2 FYNNEI. Trimming removed 4 bases at V and 0 bases at J, with 10 bases between. CDR3 amino acids: CASSAAASSGNTIYF. In nucleotides, the CDR3 is TGTGCCAGCAGTGCAGCGGCAAGCTCTGGAAACACCATATATTTT.

The J gene is TRBJ1-4, the V gene TRBV7-6; 7 positions agree with TRBD1. This CDR3 is built from 16 residues. The germline V gene encodes CDR1 SGHVS and CDR2 FNYEAQ. Trimming took 5 bases from V and 10 from J; bases not matched to a gene: 16. CDR3 DNA: TGTGCCAGCAGCCCAGGGCCACGGGTCCCAGGGGGAAAACTGTTTTTT. This translates into CASSPGPRVPGGKLFF.